Following are 30 T cell receptor beta chains from one sample sequenced in a study of siplizumab effects on memory and regulatory T cells. Data came from immunoSEQ multiplex PCR; TCRdb stores just in-frame clones and leaves some out. The sample carries approximately 110,000 clones, about 90% recorded once. Sequencing was performed on Tregs sorted from blood. The source of these receptors is a human donor in good health.

The CDR3, as DNA: TGTGCCAGCAGCGTAGCTGGAAGCAATGAGCAGTTCTTC. Protein sequence: CASSVAGSNEQFF. The chain joins TRBV9 to TRBJ2-1; no clear D. Trimming took off 0 bases at V and 6 bases at J, with 7 bases between the two ends. This CDR3 has 13 amino acids. Germline CDR1 SGDLS, CDR2 YYNGEE.

The V and J genes are TRBV19 and TRBJ1-1; possibly TRBD1 for D (6 bases). V shed 5 bases and J shed 0 bases, with 16 bases lying between them. The CDR3 has 16 amino acids. CDR1 is LNHDA, CDR2 SQIVND, per germline (reference sequence). In DNA, the CDR3 is TGTGCCAGTAGTCTCATACAGGGCATCATGAACACTGAAGCTTTCTTT. Translating it yields CASSLIQGIMNTEAFF.

The table lists this clone with a count of one. The gene calls are TRBV5-1 and TRBJ2-5, with TRBD2 matching 8 bases. The CDR3 extends over 16 amino acids. CDR1 is SGHRS and CDR2 is YFSETQ in the germline V gene. V shed 1 base, J shed 3 bases, and the junction held 8 bases outside the gene matches. In DNA, the CDR3 is TGCGCCAGCAGCTTGAGCCTAGCGGGTAGAAAAGAGACCCAGTACTTC. Amino acid sequence: CASSLSLAGRKETQYF.

This clone has a single count. The CDR3 region has the DNA TGTGCCAGCATTCTACAGGGTTCTGGTGGCTACACCTTC. Translated, it gives CASILQGSGGYTF. J is TRBJ1-2 and V is TRBV7-9; tentative D call: TRBD1 (6 bases). In germline, CDR1 is SEHNR, CDR2 FQNEAQ (reference sequence). Trimming pared 7 bases from V and 7 bases from J, leaving 16 bases between. The CDR3 is 13 amino acids. The full variable domain, rest sourced from reference TRBV7-9 and TRBJ1-2, is DTGVSQNPRHKITKRGQNVTFRCDPISEHNRLYWYRQTLGQGPEFLTYFQNEAQLEKSRLLSDRFSAERPKGSFSTLEIQRTEQGDSAMYLCASILQGSGGYTFGSGTRLTVV.

The gene calls are TRBV9 and TRBJ2-5, with 7 bases fitting TRBD2. Trimming took 0 bases from V and 4 from J; bases not matched to a gene: 9. This CDR3 is 16 amino acids long. CDR1 and CDR2 from the germline V gene are SGDLS and YYNGEE. CDR3 loop: CASSVDEGGPLETQYF. The CDR3 nucleotides are TGTGCCAGCAGCGTAGATGAGGGAGGGCCGCTAGAGACCCAGTACTTC. The entire variable domain, with the rest obtained from reference TRBV9 and TRBJ2-5, is as follows: DSGVTQTPKHLITATGQRVTLRCSPRSGDLSVYWYQQSLDQGLQFLIQYYNGEERAKGNILERFSAQQFPDLHSELNLSSLELGDSALYFCASSVDEGGPLETQYFGPGTRLLVL.

The chain recombines TRBV11-3 with TRBJ2-5; D possibly corresponds to TRBD2 (5 bases). The germline gives CDR1 SGHNT, CDR2 YENEEA. The CDR3 has 12 residues. Trimming removed 4 bases from V and 4 bases from J, with 7 bases in between. The CDR3 sequence is CASSSAGETQYF. The CDR3 nucleotides are TGTGCCAGCAGCTCGGCGGGAGAGACCCAGTACTTC.

The rearrangement links TRBV6-5 to TRBJ2-5; no clear D. Trimming shortened V by 0 bases and J by 4 bases, and 12 bases separated the two germline ends. The CDR3 extends over 15 amino acids. Per the germline V gene, CDR1 is MNHEY and CDR2 is SVGAGI. The CDR3 nucleotides are TGTGCCAGCAGTTACTCGTTGGGTTTTGGAGAGACCCAGTACTTC. It codes for CASSYSLGFGETQYF.

This chain links TRBV6-5 with TRBJ1-2; the match to TRBD1 covers 8 bases. Germline CDR1 reads MNHEY; CDR2 reads SVGAGI. V shed 5 bases, J shed 5 bases, and the junction held 7 bases outside the gene matches. The CDR3 is made up of 14 amino acids. In DNA form, the CDR3 reads TGTGCCAGCAGTCCTACAGGGGGAGGGTATGGCTACACCTTC. Its protein product is CASSPTGGGYGYTF.

This chain connects TRBV7-9 to TRBJ1-1; the D is unclear. The CDR3 spans 15 residues. From germline, CDR1 is SEHNR and CDR2 FQNEAQ (reference sequence). Trimming removed 10 bases at V and 0 bases at J, with 18 bases between. CDR3 coding DNA: TGTGCCACCCAGCTTTTCAAGGGAATGAACACTGAAGCTTTCTTT. Protein: CATQLFKGMNTEAFF. Based on the CDR3 plus reference TRBV7-9 and TRBJ1-1, the full variable domain is DTGVSQNPRHKITKRGQNVTFRCDPISEHNRLYWYRQTLGQGPEFLTYFQNEAQLEKSRLLSDRFSAERPKGSFSTLEIQRTEQGDSAMYLCATQLFKGMNTEAFFGQGTRLTVV.

V and J are TRBV5-4 and TRBJ2-3; a weak D match, TRBD2 (5 bases). V lost 4 bases to trimming and J lost 0 bases, with 12 bases between them. This CDR3 is built from 15 residues. Germline V gene lookup returns CDR1 SGHNT and CDR2 YYREEE (reference sequence). The CDR3: CASSAGRVSTDTQYF. The CDR3 coding sequence is TGTGCCAGCAGCGCTGGGCGGGTGAGCACAGATACGCAGTATTTT. Combining the CDR3 with reference TRBV5-4 and TRBJ2-3 gives the whole variable domain ETGVTQSPTHLIKTRGQQVTLRCSSQSGHNTVSWYQQALGQGPQFIFQYYREEENGRGNFPPRFSGLQFPNYSSELNVNALELDDSALYLCASSAGRVSTDTQYFGPGTRLTVL.

This sequence joins TRBV6-1 and TRBJ2-7; D gene uncertain. This CDR3 spans 16 amino acids. Germline V CDR1 and CDR2: MNHNS, SASEGT. The V gene lost 1 base and the J gene lost 4 bases, with 17 bases spanning the gap. The CDR3 loop reads CASSEGRQNIFYEQYF. DNA for the CDR3: TGTGCCAGCAGTGAAGGACGTCAGAATATTTTTTACGAGCAGTACTTC.

The rearrangement links TRBV4-2 to TRBJ1-1, with D possibly TRBD1 on 6 matching bases. Germline CDR1 reads LGHNA; CDR2 reads YNFKEQ. The CDR3 is 15 amino acids. V was clipped by 2 bases and J by 5 bases, with 15 bases between them. The CDR3 DNA sequence: TGTGCCAGCAGCCAACAGGGACACCTAAAGACTGAAGCTTTCTTT. This gives the protein CASSQQGHLKTEAFF.

CDR3 DNA: TGCAGCGTTAGGACTCGTTTAACCTACGAGCAGTACTTC. Its translation is CSVRTRLTYEQYF. The V and J genes are TRBV29-1 and TRBJ2-7; TRBD2 might be the D (5 bases). The ends were cut back, 5 bases at V and 2 bases at J, with 13 bases in the middle. Germline V gene lookup returns CDR1 SQVTM and CDR2 ANQGSEA. The CDR3 runs to 13 residues.

A remark on this clone: The junction differs from germline at one of its ends, possibly a read error. The chain has TRBV6-1 and TRBJ2-7, with 10 bases fitting TRBD2. CDR3 length: 13 residues. The germline CDR1 and CDR2 sequences are MNHNS and SASEGT. CDR3: CATASGSKYGQYF. The CDR3 DNA is TGTGCCACGGCTAGCGGGAGTAAGTACGGGCAGTACTTC.

The chain joins TRBV6-5 to TRBJ2-7; no clear D. CDR3 size: 16 residues. CDR1 is MNHEY and CDR2 is SVGAGI in the germline V gene. With 4 bases removed from V and 6 bases from J, the gap between germline ends came to 22 bases. The CDR3 loop is CASSSTSQRGPFEQYF. The CDR3, as DNA: TGTGCCAGCAGTTCAACTTCACAGAGAGGTCCTTTCGAGCAGTACTTC.

The CDR3 sequence is CASSYSRENTEAFF. The CDR3 DNA is TGTGCCAGCAGTTACTCTCGAGAGAACACTGAAGCTTTCTTT. This chain links TRBV6-5 with TRBJ1-1; D is ambiguous. Trimming removed 0 bases from V and 1 base from J, with 6 bases in between. This CDR3 spans 14 amino acids. Germline V lookup: CDR1 MNHEY, CDR2 SVGAGI.

The chain couples TRBV5-6 to TRBJ2-5; 9 nucleotides align to TRBD1. Trimming took 6 bases from V and 5 from J; bases not matched to a gene: 11. The germline V gene has CDR1 SGHDT and CDR2 YYEEEE. The CDR3 covers 15 residues. The CDR3 region has the DNA TGTGCCAGCACCTACGGGACAGGGTTCCGGGAGACCCAGTACTTC. Translated: CASTYGTGFRETQYF.

The V call is TRBV27, the J call TRBJ1-4; D is uncertain. This CDR3 contains 15 residues. The germline gives CDR1 MNHEY, CDR2 SMNVEV (reference sequence). V shed 2 bases and J shed 0 bases, with 7 bases lying between them. The CDR3: CASSLRAATNEKLFF. The CDR3 nucleotides read TGTGCCAGCAGTTTACGGGCAGCAACTAATGAAAAACTGTTTTTT.

The gene calls are TRBV20-1 and TRBJ2-1; D is possibly TRBD2 (5 bases). V was trimmed by 5 bases and J by 12 bases, leaving 14 bases between them. Germline V CDR1 and CDR2: DFQATT, SNEGSKA (reference sequence). The CDR3 is 11 residues long. CDR3: CSAGRGESQFF. CDR3 sequence (DNA): TGCAGTGCTGGCCGGGGAGAATCGCAGTTCTTC.

The rearrangement uses TRBV5-1 and TRBJ2-7; D possibly corresponds to TRBD1 (5 bases). Per germline, CDR1 SGHRS and CDR2 YFSETQ. The CDR3 covers 15 residues. V shed 0 bases and J shed 2 bases, with 12 bases lying between them. The CDR3 is CASSLGGRWAYEQYF. Here the CDR3 DNA reads TGCGCCAGCAGCTTGGGGGGCAGGTGGGCCTACGAGCAGTACTTC.

The DNA of the CDR3 is TGTGCCACCAGCAGATTCAACTCTGGGGCCAACGTCCTGACTTTC. As protein: CATSRFNSGANVLTF. The V call is TRBV15, the J call TRBJ2-6; D ambiguous. Germline V gives CDR1 LNHNV, CDR2 YYDKDF (reference sequence). This CDR3 comprises 15 residues. The V gene lost 2 bases and the J gene lost 0 bases, with 5 bases spanning the gap.

The CDR3 spells CASSFGQNYGYTF. In DNA form, the CDR3 reads TGTGCCAGCAGCTTTGGACAGAACTATGGCTACACCTTC. The chain joins TRBV5-5 to TRBJ1-2, with a tentative D call TRBD1 (6 bases). This CDR3 spans 13 amino acids. V was trimmed by 2 bases and J by 2 bases, leaving 7 bases between them. Germline loops: CDR1 SGHKS, CDR2 YYEKEE (reference sequence). Based on the CDR3 plus reference TRBV5-5 and TRBJ1-2, the full variable domain is DAGVTQSPTHLIKTRGQQVTLRCSPISGHKSVSWYQQVLGQGPQFIFQYYEKEERGRGNFPDRFSARQFPNYSSELNVNALLLGDSALYLCASSFGQNYGYTFGSGTRLTVV.

This rearrangement joins TRBV19 to TRBJ2-3; D not certain. Per the germline V gene, CDR1 is LNHDA and CDR2 is SQIVND (reference sequence). Trimming took 9 bases from V and 6 from J, leaving 22 bases between them. This CDR3 is 15 amino acids long. In nucleotides, the CDR3 is TGTGCCAGCGCGACGGTTGCCCTCGGCTGGGATACGCAGTATTTT. Its translation is CASATVALGWDTQYF.

The chain links TRBV18 to TRBJ2-5; 9 bases map to TRBD2. The CDR3 covers 17 residues. CDR1 KGHSH and CDR2 LQKENI come from the germline V gene. The J segment lost 5 bases and the V segment lost 3 bases, leaving 13 bases of the junction unmatched. CDR3 amino acids: CASSPRSAGGLLETQYF. CDR3 in DNA: TGTGCCAGCTCACCGAGATCTGCGGGAGGGCTTTTGGAGACCCAGTACTTC.

CDR3 DNA: TGTGCCAGTAGTTTACTTTATGAGCAGTTCTTC. It is translated as CASSLLYEQFF. The chain combines TRBV19 with TRBJ2-1; D unresolved. The CDR3 consists of 11 residues. Trimming pared 5 bases from V and 8 bases from J, leaving 7 bases between. Germline V CDR1 and CDR2: LNHDA, SQIVND (reference sequence).

This clone has just one count. The rearrangement joins TRBV6-5 to TRBJ1-1; TRBD1 matches at 7 bases. Germline CDR1 is MNHEY and CDR2 is SVGAGI. CDR3 length: 12 residues. V gave up 2 bases and J gave up 11 bases; unmatched junction bases: 5. The CDR3 spells CASSYPTGKAFF. The CDR3 DNA reads as TGTGCCAGCAGTTACCCGACAGGGAAGGCTTTCTTT.

This sequence joins TRBV2 and TRBJ1-1; a possible D gene is TRBD1 (5 bases). This CDR3 is built from 14 residues. Trimming shortened V by 6 bases and J by 4 bases, and 15 bases separated the two germline ends. Germline V gene data show CDR1 as SNHLY and CDR2 as FYNNEI. The CDR3 DNA reads TGTGCCAGCAGGGGGTGGGGCAAAGGCACTGAAGCTTTCTTT. This translates into CASRGWGKGTEAFF. The full variable domain, rest sourced from reference TRBV2 and TRBJ1-1, is EPEVTQTPSHQVTQMGQEVILRCVPISNHLYFYWYRQILGQKVEFLVSFYNNEISEKSEIFDDQFSVERPDGSNFTLKIRSTKLEDSAMYFCASRGWGKGTEAFFGQGTRLTVV.

V gene TRBV25-1 combines with J gene TRBJ2-2; D assignment may be TRBD1 or TRBD2 (5 bases each). Per germline, CDR1 MGHDK and CDR2 SYGVNS. The CDR3 contains 15 residues. V lost 6 bases and J 6 bases, leaving 17 bases between the germline ends. In nucleotides, the CDR3 is TGTGCCAGCAGCCCCTTGGGGGATTGGGCCGGGGAGCTGTTTTTT. It encodes CASSPLGDWAGELFF.

The genes are TRBV7-2 and TRBJ2-2, with a tentative D call TRBD2 (7 bases). The V and J ends lost 3 bases and 9 bases respectively, with 17 bases between them. The CDR3 has 15 residues. Germline CDR1 is SGHTA and CDR2 is FQGNSA. The CDR3 bases are TGTGCCAGCAGCTTGGCCCGGACAGCGGGAAGGGAGCTGTTTTTT. Protein product: CASSLARTAGRELFF.

This clone has only a few counts. The rearrangement uses TRBV10-1 and TRBJ1-1, with TRBD1 identical over 9 bases. Germline V lookup: CDR1 WNHNN, CDR2 SYGVQD (reference sequence). CDR3 length equals 14 residues. V trimming: 6 bases; J trimming: 4 bases; junction bases outside the gene matches: 6. The DNA for the CDR3 is TGCGCCAGCAGCGCAACAGGGGGCTTCACTGAAGCTTTCTTT. It translates to CASSATGGFTEAFF.